The clone carrying this T cell receptor (beta chain) was seen more than once but under ten times. The antigen remains undetermined. This record comes from a study of blood T cells in healthy people across ages. Findings and caveats of the study: Among T cells, TCR beta diversity per million cells dropped roughly linearly as age rose. Whereas aged donors had fewer naive CD4+ cells, long-lived donors had more of them and higher diversity. The donors' CMV status was not determined, possibly confounding changes in expanded clonotypes.

Together with a sample-barcoded 5' primer, a J-beta primer mix was included in a second PCR lasting about 7 to 12 cycles. A 12-random-nucleotide template-switch adaptor tagged each cDNA molecule. From the 5' RACE reads, TCRdb called clonotypes with MiXCR, one entry per CDR3 protein. The table records roughly 830,000 distinct CDR3 sequences, 60% to 80% of them present only once. Germline CDR1 is SGHRS and CDR2 is YFSETQ. The CDR3 sequence is 18 residues long. V dropped 4 bases and J dropped 0; count of bases not matched to a gene: 13. Source material: blood. The V call is TRBV5-1, the J call TRBJ2-1, with 7 bases lining up with TRBD2. This clonotype originated in a man aged 30 to 45 in good health. This CDR3 reads CASSRLAASGNSYNEQFF. CDR3 sequence (DNA): TGCGCCAGCAGCCGGTTGGCGGCTAGCGGAAACTCCTACAATGAGCAGTTCTTC.